One and the same sample provided the 12 T cell receptor beta chains below, sequenced in a study of blood T cell repertoires in COVID-19. The assay was immunoSEQ multiplex PCR, and TCRdb's table has in-frame clones only and misses some. The sample carries a few hundred thousand clones, 70% to 90% recorded once. Sequenced sample: peripheral blood. Receptors originate from a human donor in a cohort sampled during active COVID-19.

The chain uses TRBV2 and TRBJ2-6, with no clear D. The CDR3 consists of 17 residues. Trimming stripped 8 bases from V and 1 base from J, with 18 bases between. Germline V gives CDR1 SNHLY, CDR2 FYNNEI. CDR3 in amino acids: CASGWQAALSGANVLTF. The CDR3, as DNA: TGTGCCAGCGGGTGGCAGGCCGCACTGTCTGGGGCCAACGTCCTGACTTTC.

The chain employs TRBV29-1 and TRBJ1-2; D unclear. Germline CDR1 SQVTM, CDR2 ANQGSEA. CDR3 length equals 11 residues. V was clipped by 4 bases and J by 4 bases, with 7 bases between them. The CDR3 nucleotides read TGCAGCGTTGGAGACTTCTATGGCTACACCTTC. It specifies CSVGDFYGYTF.

The chain employs TRBV20-1 and TRBJ1-2; D gene unclear. With 0 bases removed from V and 5 bases from J, the gap between germline ends came to 4 bases. The CDR3 has 11 residues. The germline V gene has CDR1 DFQATT and CDR2 SNEGSKA (reference sequence). CDR3 sequence: CSARDQYGYTF. CDR3 DNA: TGCAGTGCTAGAGATCAGTATGGCTACACCTTC.

This clone was seen only a few times. The chain joins TRBV5-1 to TRBJ2-7; 8 positions agree with TRBD2. Germline V CDR1 and CDR2: SGHRS, YFSETQ. The CDR3 loop spans 15 amino acids. Unmatched junction bases numbered 8, after V lost 0 bases and J lost 6 bases. The CDR3 reads CASSLATGGPLEQYF. CDR3 nucleotide sequence: TGCGCCAGCAGCTTGGCTACGGGGGGGCCCCTCGAGCAGTACTTC.

This clone was counted between two and nine times. The chain joins TRBV5-3 to TRBJ1-2, with 7 bases that match TRBD1. TRBV5-3 is recorded as an ORF, its role being uncertain. The CDR3 covers 15 residues. The junction had 13 bases not matched to a gene; V was cut back by 3 bases and J by 8 bases. This CDR3 reads CARSCKRSRGSGYTF. The CDR3 DNA reads as TGTGCCAGAAGCTGCAAGCGTTCCAGGGGGAGCGGCTACACCTTC.

This clone has just a few counts. The genes are TRBV7-8 and TRBJ1-1; D is unresolved. Germline CDR1 is SGHVS and CDR2 is FQNEAQ. V was pared by 5 bases and J by 4 bases, with 17 bases between. The CDR3 is 15 amino acids. The CDR3 loop is CASSRTGKGSTEAFF. In DNA form, the CDR3 reads TGTGCCAGCAGCCGGACGGGAAAGGGTTCCACTGAAGCTTTCTTT.

This chain links TRBV7-9 with TRBJ1-2, with D maybe TRBD1 (5 bases). V shed 3 bases and J shed 7 bases, with 15 bases lying between them. This CDR3 region has 14 residues. CDR1 is SEHNR, CDR2 FQNEAQ, per germline (reference sequence). CDR3 sequence reads: CASSLFFGASGYTF. The DNA of the CDR3 is TGTGCCAGCAGCTTGTTTTTTGGGGCGTCTGGCTACACCTTC.

This clone was counted a single time. The V call is TRBV25-1, the J call TRBJ1-1, with no clear D. The CDR3 extends over 15 amino acids. The V gene's germline CDR1 is MGHDK and CDR2 SYGVNS. Trimming stripped 8 bases from V and 0 bases from J, with 16 bases between. CDR3 in DNA: TGTGCCAGCGGTCGGACGGCGGGCATGAACACTGAAGCTTTCTTT. Translating gives CASGRTAGMNTEAFF.

The chain couples TRBV6-5 to TRBJ2-1; D is uncertain. The CDR3 covers 14 residues. V was trimmed by 8 bases and J by 2 bases, leaving 13 bases between them. Germline V gene data show CDR1 as MNHEY and CDR2 as SVGAGI. CDR3 amino acids: CASGFRGAYNEQFF. CDR3 bases: TGTGCCAGCGGCTTTCGCGGAGCCTACAATGAGCAGTTCTTC.

The CDR3 here is CATSRDRGRRGTEAFF. The CDR3 DNA reads as TGTGCCACCAGCAGAGATCGTGGCAGAAGGGGCACTGAAGCTTTCTTT. The rearrangement links TRBV15 to TRBJ1-1, with D tentatively TRBD1 (5 bases). CDR1 is LNHNV and CDR2 is YYDKDF in the germline V gene (reference sequence). The CDR3 is made up of 16 amino acids. Deletions cut 0 bases from V and 4 bases from J, with 15 bases between.

The V call is TRBV19, the J call TRBJ1-2, with a weak D call TRBD1 (6 bases). The CDR3 sequence is 13 residues long. Germline CDR1 and CDR2: LNHDA and SQIVND (reference sequence). Between the trimmed V and J ends, which lost 3 bases and 8 bases, there was a span of 13 bases. The CDR3 sequence: CASSIDRSGGYTF. For the CDR3, the DNA is TGTGCCAGTAGTATCGACAGGTCTGGCGGCTACACCTTC.

The table lists this clone with a count of one. The V call is TRBV12-3 or TRBV12-4, the J call TRBJ2-2; D is possibly TRBD2 (6 bases). The CDR3 runs to 13 residues. The germline V and J ends were trimmed by 8 bases and 0 bases, with 7 bases remaining between them. Here the CDR3 DNA reads TGTGCCAGCGGGACTTCGAACACCGGGGAGCTGTTTTTT. Translation: CASGTSNTGELFF.